These 18 T cell receptor beta chains came from one sample sequenced in a study of blood T cell repertoires in COVID-19. Using immunoSEQ multiplex PCR, the repertoire was profiled, and TCRdb retains in-frame clones only, with some absent. The sample lists 100,000 to 150,000 clones; about 94% were seen once. What was sequenced was peripheral blood. The source is a man aged 50 to 60 with COVID-19, enrolled during active disease.

This chain connects TRBV18 to TRBJ2-2, with 7 bases aligning to TRBD1. V dropped 2 bases and J dropped 1; count of bases not matched to a gene: 1. The germline V gene encodes CDR1 KGHSH and CDR2 LQKENI. The CDR3 loop spans 15 amino acids. CDR3 protein: CASSPRTGNTGELFF. For the CDR3, the DNA is TGTGCCAGCTCACCAAGGACAGGGAACACCGGGGAGCTGTTTTTT.

DNA of the CDR3: TGTGCCAGCGGGACAGGGGTCCACGAGCAGTACTTC. Amino acids: CASGTGVHEQYF. The V call is TRBV28, the J call TRBJ2-7; 10 positions match TRBD1. V gave up 8 bases and J gave up 5 bases; unmatched junction bases: 3. This CDR3 has 12 amino acids. CDR1 is MDHEN and CDR2 is SYDVKM in the germline V gene.

This rearrangement joins TRBV5-1 to TRBJ2-1; TRBD2 aligns across 8 bases. CDR3 size: 15 residues. With V trimmed by 7 bases and J by 4 bases, 10 bases remained unmatched. CDR1 and CDR2 from the germline V gene are SGHRS and YFSETQ. CDR3 protein: CASFPGTRRYNEQFF. CDR3 sequence (DNA): TGCGCCAGCTTCCCCGGGACTAGAAGGTACAATGAGCAGTTCTTC.

The chain joins TRBV6-6 to TRBJ1-5, with 8 bases identical to TRBD1. The V gene end was trimmed by 6 bases and the J gene end by 5 bases; junction bases not matched to a gene: 9. CDR1 and CDR2 (germline): MNHNY, SVGAGI (reference sequence). CDR3 size: 15 residues. Written as DNA, the CDR3 is TGTGCCAGCAGCTGGGACAGGCCCCCATATCAGCCCCAGCATTTT. This codes for CASSWDRPPYQPQHF.

The chain joins TRBV23-1 to TRBJ2-5, with 8 positions matching TRBD2. TRBV23-1 is flagged as an ORF with uncertain function. CDR3 length: 17 amino acids. The V gene end was trimmed by 4 bases and the J gene end by 0 bases; junction bases not matched to a gene: 10. The DNA of the CDR3 is TGCGCCAGCAGTCGGGGAGGACTAGCTCGCCACCAAGAGACCCAGTACTTC. It encodes CASSRGGLARHQETQYF.

This clone appeared once. An end of the junction differs from the germline gene, which may be a read error. The V call is TRBV27, the J call TRBJ2-5; 7 bases match TRBD2. Germline assignment: CDR1 MNHEY and CDR2 SMNVEV (reference sequence). The CDR3 is made up of 13 amino acids. The CDR3 region is CARRRREGETQYF. The CDR3 DNA reads as TGTGCCCGCAGGCGGAGGGAGGGAGAGACCCAGTACTTC.

This clone appeared once. The rearrangement uses TRBV9 and TRBJ2-3; perhaps TRBD2 as D (6 bases). V lost 0 bases, J lost 0 bases, and 11 bases lay in between. This CDR3 is built from 16 residues. Per the germline V gene, CDR1 is SGDLS and CDR2 is YYNGEE. The CDR3 sequence is CASSVGAGLSTDTQYF. As DNA, the CDR3 is TGTGCCAGCAGCGTAGGGGCGGGACTCAGCACAGATACGCAGTATTTT.

The J gene is TRBJ1-1, the V gene TRBV27; 9 positions match TRBD1. The CDR3 runs to 14 residues. V lost 6 bases, J lost 5 bases, and 7 bases stayed unmatched. CDR1 is MNHEY and CDR2 is SMNVEV in the germline V gene (reference sequence). The CDR3 region has the DNA TGTGCCAGCAGCTCGACAGGGGGAAAGACTGAAGCTTTCTTT. It translates to CASSSTGGKTEAFF.

The chain combines TRBV28 with TRBJ1-1; perhaps TRBD1 as D (5 bases). Germline V lookup: CDR1 MDHEN, CDR2 SYDVKM. The V end was cut by 7 bases, the J end by 0 bases, with 12 bases between. The CDR3 extends over 14 amino acids. The CDR3 reads CASISGQLNTEAFF. CDR3 bases: TGTGCCAGCATCTCAGGGCAGCTGAACACTGAAGCTTTCTTT.

CDR3 sequence (DNA): TGCGCCAGCAGCTTAGGGACAGGGGCCGGAAACACCATATATTTT. It specifies CASSLGTGAGNTIYF. The rearrangement joins TRBV5-1 to TRBJ1-3; 10 bases are shared with TRBD1. CDR3 size: 15 residues. Germline CDR1 and CDR2: SGHRS and YFSETQ. J gave up 4 bases and V 2 bases, and 3 bases lay outside the gene matches.

This clone occurred once. The chain is built from TRBV4-1 and TRBJ2-5, with 7 bases aligning to TRBD2. V lost 0 bases, J lost 3 bases, and 1 base stayed unmatched. Germline V gene data show CDR1 as MGHRA and CDR2 as YSYEKL. This CDR3 spans 14 amino acids. The chain's CDR3 is CASSQEGTKETQYF. The CDR3 nucleotides are TGCGCCAGCAGCCAAGAAGGGACTAAAGAGACCCAGTACTTC.

This clone appeared a few times. J is TRBJ2-3 and V is TRBV12-3 or TRBV12-4; D unclear. There are 13 residues in the CDR3. V lost 3 bases and J 2 bases, leaving 6 bases between the germline ends. Here the CDR3 reads CASSLSNTDTQYF. In DNA, the CDR3 is TGTGCCAGCAGTTTGAGTAACACAGATACGCAGTATTTT.

The chain links TRBV3-1 (or the pseudogene TRBV3-2) to TRBJ2-3; D is unresolved. Deletions cut 10 bases from V and 4 bases from J, with 9 bases between. CDR1 is LGHDT and CDR2 is YNNKEL in the germline V gene (reference sequence). The CDR3 contains 11 residues. The CDR3 region is CATGSADTQYF. The CDR3 nucleotides read TGTGCCACCGGAAGCGCAGATACGCAGTATTTT.

The DNA of the CDR3 is TGTGCCAGTAGTAGGGTGACTAGCGGGACGCCTAATGAGCAGTTCTTC. Encoded protein: CASSRVTSGTPNEQFF. The chain has TRBV19 and TRBJ2-1; 11 bases align to TRBD2. CDR3 length equals 16 residues. Germline trimming cut 4 bases from V and 7 bases from J; bases unmatched to any gene: 9. Per the germline V gene, CDR1 is LNHDA and CDR2 is SQIVND (reference sequence).

The rearrangement uses TRBV3-1 (or the pseudogene TRBV3-2) and TRBJ2-2; perhaps TRBD2 as D (6 bases). The CDR3 spans 16 residues. Germline V gene sequence: CDR1 LGHDT, CDR2 YNNKEL (reference sequence). The V and J ends lost 4 bases and 7 bases respectively, with 19 bases between them. This CDR3 is CASSPRGFDRVGELFF. CDR3 DNA sequence: TGTGCCAGCAGCCCCCGGGGGTTCGATAGGGTCGGGGAGCTGTTTTTT.

The chain recombines TRBV5-1 with TRBJ2-1, with D unclear. The germline V gene encodes CDR1 SGHRS and CDR2 YFSETQ. Trimming left V 7 bases short and J 4 bases short, with 6 bases between. CDR3 length equals 11 residues. The CDR3, as DNA: TGCGCCAGCTATGAGTACAATGAGCAGTTCTTC. It codes for CASYEYNEQFF.

The rearrangement joins TRBV28 to TRBJ1-6; D call uncertain. Per germline, CDR1 MDHEN and CDR2 SYDVKM. V lost 4 bases to trimming and J lost 10 bases, with 17 bases between them. CDR3 size: 15 residues. CDR3 sequence reads: CASSSTGRNGSPLHF. The DNA of the CDR3 is TGTGCCAGCAGTTCGACGGGGAGGAATGGATCACCCCTCCACTTT. Filled out from reference TRBV28 and TRBJ1-6, the complete variable domain reads DVKVTQSSRYLVKRTGEKVFLECVQDMDHENMFWYRQDPGLGLRLIYFSYDVKMKEKGDIPEGYSVSREKKERFSLILESASTNQTSMYLCASSSTGRNGSPLHFGNGTRLTVT.

This clone was observed a handful of times. This chain links TRBV4-1 with TRBJ1-1; D unclear. CDR3 size: 15 residues. The V and J ends lost 0 bases and 8 bases respectively, with 16 bases between them. From germline, CDR1 is MGHRA and CDR2 YSYEKL. CDR3 amino acids: CASSQDRHSSWEAFF. The CDR3 bases are TGCGCCAGCAGCCAAGATCGACACTCCAGCTGGGAAGCTTTCTTT.